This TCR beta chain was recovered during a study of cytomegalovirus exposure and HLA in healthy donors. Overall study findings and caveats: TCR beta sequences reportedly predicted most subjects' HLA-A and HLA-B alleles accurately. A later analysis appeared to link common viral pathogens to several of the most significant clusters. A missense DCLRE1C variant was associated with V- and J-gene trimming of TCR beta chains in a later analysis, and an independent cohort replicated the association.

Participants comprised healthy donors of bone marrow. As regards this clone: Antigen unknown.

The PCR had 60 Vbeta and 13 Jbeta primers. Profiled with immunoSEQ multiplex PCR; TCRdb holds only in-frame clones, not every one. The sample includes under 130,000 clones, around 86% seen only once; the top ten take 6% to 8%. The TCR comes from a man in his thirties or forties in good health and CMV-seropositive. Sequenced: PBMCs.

CDR3 region: CASSIYLGAGNEQFF. The DNA of the CDR3 is TGTGCCAGTAGTATTTATTTGGGGGCAGGCAATGAGCAGTTCTTC. The V and J genes are TRBV19 and TRBJ2-1; D perhaps matches TRBD1 (6 bases). CDR1 and CDR2 (germline): LNHDA, SQIVND (reference sequence). The V and J ends lost 3 bases and 6 bases respectively, with 15 bases between them. The CDR3 contains 15 residues.